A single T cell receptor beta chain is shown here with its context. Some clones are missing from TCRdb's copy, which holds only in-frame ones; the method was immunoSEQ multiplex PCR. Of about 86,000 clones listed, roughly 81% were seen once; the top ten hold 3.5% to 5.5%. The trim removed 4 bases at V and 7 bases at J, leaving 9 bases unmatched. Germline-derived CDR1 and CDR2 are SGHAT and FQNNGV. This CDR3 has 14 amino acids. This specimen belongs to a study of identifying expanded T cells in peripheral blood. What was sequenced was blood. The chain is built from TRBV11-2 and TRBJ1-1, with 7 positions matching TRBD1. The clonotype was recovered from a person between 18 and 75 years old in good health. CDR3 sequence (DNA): TGTGCCAGCAGCTACATCGGGACAGCCAATGAAGCTTTCTTT. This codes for CASSYIGTANEAFF.